This T cell receptor beta chain came from a study of PD-1 blockade in classical Hodgkin lymphoma. In its sample, this clone was seen a few times. The data were produced by immunoSEQ multiplex PCR, yet TCRdb's version contains in-frame clones alone and is incomplete. Of around 25,000 clones listed, over 60% were seen once; the top ten hold over 15%. As to time point: cycle 4 day 1 (C4D1), after 6 weeks of nivolumab. Each of the patients experienced relapse following autologous stem cell transplantation, and their brentuximab vedotin exposure differed. This CDR3 has 18 residues. CDR1 and CDR2 (germline): MNHEY, SMNVEV (reference sequence). Deletions cut 4 bases from V and 4 bases from J, with 20 bases between.

Sequences were derived from peripheral blood mononuclear cells (PBMCs), sampled before the fourth cycle of nivolumab. The rearrangement links TRBV27 to TRBJ1-6; tentative D call: TRBD1 (6 bases). This receptor was taken from a human donor with classical Hodgkin lymphoma. Here the CDR3 reads CASSSGTIRQHYNSPLHF. CDR3 DNA sequence: TGTGCCAGCAGTTCAGGGACAATCCGCCAGCATTATAATTCACCCCTCCACTTT.